The rows below give T cell receptor beta chains drawn from one sample of a study of cytomegalovirus exposure and HLA in healthy donors. Clones were read by immunoSEQ multiplex PCR, and TCRdb kept only the in-frame ones, dropping some. This table has roughly 150,000 clones, 80% appearing once. Sequencing input: PBMCs. These receptors were obtained from a woman between 35 and 50 years old in good health and CMV-seronegative. Each CDR3 is given without its conserved first and last residue. Fields, in order: V gene, J gene, CDR3 protein.

TRBV10-3	TRBJ1-1	AISAAGNTEAF
TRBV18	TRBJ2-3	ASSPRPGTSTDTQY
TRBV9	TRBJ1-4	ASSDRGSNEKLF
TRBV13	TRBJ2-1	ASSLVDTHNEQF
TRBV4-3	TRBJ1-2	ASSHPSPRGNYGYT
TRBV6-4	TRBJ2-1	ASSEASSGRTEQF
TRBV2	TRBJ2-4	ASSPQGNSQY
TRBV7-2	TRBJ2-4	ASSPGQGKFENIQY
TRBV7-9	TRBJ2-3	ASSLTEDTQY
TRBV9	TRBJ2-2	ASSYTRSGELF
TRBV9	TRBJ1-1	ASSSRGTEAF
TRBV7-2	TRBJ2-7	ASSLDTLAGYEQY
TRBV2	.	ASSEDVRSYEQY
TRBV9	TRBJ2-7	ASSPLGQIEQY
TRBV7-9	TRBJ2-7	ASSLGSGKHEQY
TRBV28	TRBJ2-7	ASRFPRSGVYEQY
TRBV10-3	TRBJ2-3	AIRTSSDTQY
TRBV15	TRBJ2-2	ATKSGSGYTGELF
TRBV6-6	TRBJ2-7	ASRPAGTGPYEQY
TRBV18	TRBJ1-5	ASSPGAGKSNQPQH
TRBV9	TRBJ1-3	ASSQSWGKRNTIY
TRBV11-2	TRBJ2-5	ASSHNQGQETQY
TRBV27	TRBJ1-4	ASSLAGNEKLF
TRBV2	TRBJ2-5	ASRRMGLGEETQY
TRBV29-1	TRBJ1-4	SVSTGVDEKLF
TRBV6-5	TRBJ2-7	ASSAGTGAYEQY
TRBV14	TRBJ2-7	ASSPTHGLMGDEQY
TRBV29-1	TRBJ1-1	SVGSSGTEAF
TRBV4-3	TRBJ1-6	ASSQAGTGSSPLH
TRBV5-4	TRBJ2-2	ASSQKSGNTGELF
TRBV5-8	TRBJ1-5	ASSLWGGQGAIGQPQH
TRBV5-1	TRBJ2-2	ASSLASEGSGELF
TRBV4-1	TRBJ2-3	ASSQDHSGGTDTQY
TRBV5-1	TRBJ1-4	ASSLAPLATNEKLF
TRBV7-3	TRBJ2-2	ASSLTQTGNTGELF
TRBV25-1	TRBJ1-2	ASRDRLYGYT
TRBV19	TRBJ1-1	ASRDRPLNTEAF
TRBV4-3	TRBJ2-7	ASSQERTGRYYEQY
TRBV6-5	TRBJ2-6	ASSRTTGANGLT
TRBV11-3	TRBJ2-7	ASSLEWTGISEQY